Given below is one T cell receptor beta chain in context. The data belong to a study of blood T cell repertoires in COVID-19. Study information: The United States, Italy and Spain provided the acute and convalescent COVID-19 samples. In each case, the material was cDNA or gDNA derived from T cells, B-cell-depleted T cells, or PBMCs.

Original data processing: Amplification of reference gene primers was used by the study to estimate nucleated cell counts. Repertoires were generated with immunoSEQ multiplex PCR, while TCRdb's copy carries only in-frame clones and drops some. V, J and clone size are those of that table, while D and trimming were read from the DNA. The data contain about 390,000 clones, 87% of them seen just once; the ten biggest clones take up 2.3%. Seattle enrolled patients during active infection and tracked them longitudinally. There are 15 residues in the CDR3. CDR1 is SNHLY, CDR2 FYNNEI, per germline. Trimming pared 4 bases from V and 0 bases from J, leaving 9 bases between.

Input material: peripheral blood. This TCR came from a woman aged 60-75 years with COVID-19, enrolled during active disease. The chain recombines TRBV2 with TRBJ2-2; D perhaps matches TRBD2 (5 bases). CDR3 protein: CASSVGAANTGELFF. The DNA for the CDR3 is TGTGCCAGCAGTGTCGGAGCGGCGAACACCGGGGAGCTGTTTTTT.